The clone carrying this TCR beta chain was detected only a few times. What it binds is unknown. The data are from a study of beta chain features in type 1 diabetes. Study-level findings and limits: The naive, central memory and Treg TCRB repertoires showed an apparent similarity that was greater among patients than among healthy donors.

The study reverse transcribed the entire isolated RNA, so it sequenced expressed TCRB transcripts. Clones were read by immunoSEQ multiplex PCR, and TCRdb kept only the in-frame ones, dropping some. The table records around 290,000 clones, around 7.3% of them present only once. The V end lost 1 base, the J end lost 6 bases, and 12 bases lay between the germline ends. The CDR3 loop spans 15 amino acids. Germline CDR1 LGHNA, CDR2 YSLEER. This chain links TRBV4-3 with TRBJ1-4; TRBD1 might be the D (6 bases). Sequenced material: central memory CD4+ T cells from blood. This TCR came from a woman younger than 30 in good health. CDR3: CASSQAPGVYEKLFF. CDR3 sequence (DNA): TGCGCCAGCAGCCAAGCTCCAGGGGTTTATGAAAAACTGTTTTTT.